These 22 T cell receptor beta chains came from one sample sequenced in a study of molecular identifiers for immune sequencing clone quantification. TCRdb redid the calling of the PCR reads with MiXCR, one entry per CDR3 protein. Among about 89,000 distinct CDR3 sequences listed, under 20% were seen once. The specimen was naive CD8+ T cells from blood, with Jurkat cell RNA spiked in. Regarding subset: FACS-sorted CD8+CD4-CCR7+CD45RA+ naive T cells. The receptor set was obtained from a human donor in good health. Some libraries in this study had Jurkat cell RNA spiked in.

This clonotype was seen at least ten times. This chain links TRBV19 with TRBJ1-3; TRBD1 might be the D (5 bases). Trimming left V 7 bases short and J 0 bases short, with 13 bases between. Germline loops: CDR1 LNHDA, CDR2 SQIVND (reference sequence). This CDR3 has 15 amino acids. CDR3 nucleotide sequence: TGTGCCAGTACCTCCTCAGGGTTCTCTGGAAACACCATATATTTT. Its translation: CASTSSGFSGNTIYF.

This clonotype has at least ten counts. This chain uses TRBV5-1 with TRBJ2-3; D not certain. The CDR3 runs to 18 residues. Trimming left V 0 bases short and J 2 bases short, with 19 bases between. The germline V gene encodes CDR1 SGHRS and CDR2 YFSETQ. The CDR3 loop is CASSLEVVGGRFTDTQYF. CDR3 nucleotides: TGCGCCAGCAGCTTGGAAGTGGTCGGCGGCAGATTCACAGATACGCAGTATTTT.

This clonotype was observed a handful of times. A read error is possible here, since a much larger clone lies one base away. The chain is built from TRBV6-2 or TRBV6-3 and TRBJ1-5; unclear D gene. Germline V CDR1 and CDR2: MNHEY, SVGEGT. This CDR3 is 14 amino acids long. In DNA form, the CDR3 reads TGTGTCAGCACCTACATCCCCGGTTTGGAGCCCCAGCATTTT. Its translation is CVSTYIPGLEPQHF.

This clonotype was recorded many times. The rearrangement joins TRBV27 to TRBJ1-5; D is uncertain. V was pared by 6 bases and J by 2 bases, with 5 bases between. Germline V lookup: CDR1 MNHEY, CDR2 SMNVEV (reference sequence). The CDR3 has 12 residues. DNA of the CDR3: TGTGCCAGCAGAGCCGGCAATCAGCCCCAGCATTTT. Translated, it gives CASRAGNQPQHF.

This clonotype was seen repeatedly, ten times or more. The CDR3 DNA follows: TGTGCCAGCAGTTTATATCTAGCTTACACAGATACGCAGTATTTT. Amino acids: CASSLYLAYTDTQYF. The chain joins TRBV27 to TRBJ2-3; D is possibly TRBD2 (5 bases). V was trimmed by 1 base and J by 2 bases, leaving 10 bases between them. The CDR3 length is 15 residues. Per germline, CDR1 MNHEY and CDR2 SMNVEV (reference sequence).

This clonotype was seen many times. V is TRBV11-2 and J is TRBJ1-1; perhaps TRBD1 as D (5 bases). V lost 5 bases to trimming and J lost 9 bases, with 10 bases between them. The CDR3 length is 11 residues. Looked up from germline, CDR1 is SGHAT and CDR2 is FQNNGV. The CDR3 loop is CASSQPGKAFF. The CDR3 nucleotides read TGTGCCAGCAGCCAACCAGGGAAAGCTTTCTTT.

This clonotype was found many times. The V and J genes are TRBV5-1 and TRBJ2-3; TRBD2 agrees at 11 bases. The germline V gene encodes CDR1 SGHRS and CDR2 YFSETQ. J gave up 4 bases and V 6 bases, and 10 bases lay outside the gene matches. The length of the CDR3 is 16 residues. The CDR3 bases are TGCGCCAGCAATTACCTAGCGGGAGGATCCTCAGATACGCAGTATTTT. It translates to CASNYLAGGSSDTQYF.

This clonotype was picked up one time. With a much larger clone just one base away, this may be a read error. It is likely a read error, because the conserved phenylalanine at the end of the CDR3 is missing. The J gene is TRBJ2-3, the V gene TRBV19, with 14 positions matching TRBD2. The V and J ends lost 7 bases and 4 bases, in that order; junction bases with no gene match: 4. CDR3 length equals 15 residues. Looked up from germline, CDR1 is LNHDA and CDR2 is SQIVND (reference sequence). CDR3 residues: CASIGTSGGPDTQYL. CDR3 in DNA: TGTGCCAGTATAGGGACTAGCGGGGGCCCAGATACGCAGTATCTT.

This clonotype was counted at least ten times. The J gene is TRBJ2-1, the V gene TRBV19; TRBD2 aligns across 16 bases. V shed 4 bases and J 1 base; nucleotides not matched to a gene: 4. Germline-derived CDR1 and CDR2 are LNHDA and SQIVND (reference sequence). This CDR3 spans 18 amino acids. DNA for the CDR3: TGTGCCAGTAGTACGGGACTAGCGGGAGGGGGGTCCTACAATGAGCAGTTCTTC. It translates to CASSTGLAGGGSYNEQFF.

This clonotype was seen at least ten times. This chain links TRBV9 with TRBJ1-5, with D uncertain. The germline gives CDR1 SGDLS, CDR2 YYNGEE. The CDR3 runs 12 residues. V lost 1 base and J 8 bases, leaving 7 bases between the germline ends. The CDR3 DNA is TGTGCCAGCAGCGTACGGAAGGAGCCCCAGCATTTT. The encoded protein is CASSVRKEPQHF.

This clonotype was detected ten times or more. The chain is built from TRBV19 and TRBJ2-2; TRBD2 agrees at 12 bases. V lost 2 bases and J lost 9; bases outside the gene matches: 4. The CDR3 runs 15 residues. The germline V gene encodes CDR1 LNHDA and CDR2 SQIVND (reference sequence). CDR3 loop: CASSILAGGPWELFF. CDR3 coding DNA: TGTGCCAGTAGTATACTAGCGGGAGGGCCCTGGGAGCTGTTTTTT.

There are many counts of this clonotype. CDR3 region: CASSYSLGTEAYEQYF. The CDR3 nucleotides are TGTGCCAGCAGTTACTCGCTCGGGACGGAAGCCTACGAGCAGTACTTC. The chain carries TRBV6-6 and TRBJ2-7; D is perhaps TRBD1 or TRBD2 (5 bases each). Per the germline V gene, CDR1 is MNHNY and CDR2 is SVGAGI (reference sequence). The CDR3 is made up of 16 amino acids. V was trimmed by 0 bases and J by 2 bases, leaving 14 bases between them.

Concerning this clonotype itself: A much bigger clone sits one base away, suggesting this may be a read error. The chain recombines TRBV27 with TRBJ2-2, with 8 bases lining up with TRBD2. Looked up from germline, CDR1 is MNHEY and CDR2 is SMNVEV (reference sequence). The CDR3 has 14 amino acids. V shed 7 bases and J 6 bases; nucleotides not matched to a gene: 7. The CDR3 protein is CASTGTSMAGELFF. CDR3 nucleotide sequence: TGTGCCAGCACCGGGACTAGTATGGCCGGGGAGCTGTTTTTT.

This clonotype was counted many times. This chain joins TRBV7-6 and TRBJ2-2, with 7 bases fitting TRBD1. The CDR3 covers 12 residues. The junction had 2 bases not matched to a gene; V was cut back by 5 bases and J by 8 bases. CDR1 and CDR2 (germline): SGHVS, FNYEAQ. CDR3 residues: CASSPTGGELFF. CDR3 DNA sequence: TGTGCCAGCAGCCCGACAGGGGGGGAGCTGTTTTTT.

This clonotype was found many times. This sequence joins TRBV12-3 or TRBV12-4 and TRBJ1-1; D remains unclear. Trimming stripped 5 bases from V and 4 bases from J, with 11 bases between. This CDR3 has 13 amino acids. The CDR3 is CASSPRRGTEAFF. The CDR3 nucleotides are TGTGCCAGCAGTCCGCGGAGAGGCACTGAAGCTTTCTTT.

The sample holds many counts of this clonotype. The rearrangement joins TRBV19 to TRBJ2-5, with TRBD2 identical over 8 bases. Per germline, CDR1 LNHDA and CDR2 SQIVND (reference sequence). The CDR3 runs 14 residues. V shed 5 bases and J 4 bases; nucleotides not matched to a gene: 6. DNA for the CDR3: TGTGCCAGTAGTCGGAGTAGCGGGGCAGAGACCCAGTACTTC. It specifies CASSRSSGAETQYF.

This clonotype was counted once. Since a much larger clone is just one base distant, this may be a read error. V is TRBV12-3 or TRBV12-4 and J is TRBJ2-7; 8 nucleotides agree with TRBD2. The CDR3 is made up of 15 amino acids. V shed 6 bases, J shed 5 bases, and the junction held 12 bases outside the gene matches. CDR3 in amino acids: CASRSAGGLPHEQYF. The CDR3 nucleotides read TGTGCCAGCAGATCGGCGGGGGGACTTCCCCACGAGCAGTACTTC.

V gene TRBV20-1 combines with J gene TRBJ2-3; TRBD1 aligns across 7 bases. The CDR3 has 15 residues. The trim removed 0 bases at V and 0 bases at J, leaving 3 bases unmatched. Germline lookup yields CDR1 DFQATT and CDR2 SNEGSKA (reference sequence). The CDR3 sequence is CSARDDRESTDTQYF. CDR3 bases: TGCAGTGCTAGAGATGACAGGGAGAGCACAGATACGCAGTATTTT.

The sample holds many counts of this clonotype. The rearrangement links TRBV6-6 to TRBJ2-1; 9 bases fit TRBD2. Germline CDR1 reads MNHNY; CDR2 reads SVGAGI (reference sequence). The CDR3 has 15 residues. Losses at the gene ends were 1 base for V and 6 bases for J; bases not matched to a gene: 4. The CDR3 coding sequence is TGTGCCAGCAGTTACTTAGCGGGGGCCGGCAATGAGCAGTTCTTC. Its translation is CASSYLAGAGNEQFF.

This clonotype was detected once. Possible read error: a much larger clone is one base away. The rearrangement uses TRBV9 and TRBJ2-7; a possible D gene is TRBD2 (6 bases). This CDR3 spans 13 amino acids. The germline V gene encodes CDR1 SGDLS and CDR2 YYNGEE. As DNA, the CDR3 is TGTGCCAGCGGGTCGGGGGACTCCTACGAGCAGTGCTTC. Amino acid sequence: CASGSGDSYEQCF.

This clonotype was seen ten or more times. This chain links TRBV4-3 with TRBJ2-3, with D maybe TRBD1 (5 bases). The CDR3 consists of 15 residues. Germline V gene data show CDR1 as LGHNA and CDR2 as YSLEER. V was shortened by 2 bases and J by 2 bases, with 11 bases between the two germline ends. Written as DNA, the CDR3 is TGCGCCAGCAGCCAATACGACGGACACACAGATACGCAGTATTTT. Translated, it gives CASSQYDGHTDTQYF.

This clonotype was observed at least ten times. This chain links TRBV7-9 with TRBJ1-5, with no clear D. Trimming took off 0 bases at V and 3 bases at J, with 0 bases between the two ends. The CDR3 spans 12 residues. Germline V gene sequence: CDR1 SEHNR, CDR2 FQNEAQ (reference sequence). The DNA of the CDR3 is TGTGCCAGCAGCTTAGCCAATCAGCCCCAGCATTTT. Encoded protein: CASSLANQPQHF. The variable domain in full, with the rest retrieved from reference TRBV7-9 and TRBJ1-5, is DTGVSQNPRHKITKRGQNVTFRCDPISEHNRLYWYRQTLGQGPEFLTYFQNEAQLEKSRLLSDRFSAERPKGSFSTLEIQRTEQGDSAMYLCASSLANQPQHFGDGTRLSIL.